The 28 T cell receptor beta chains presented below share a single source sample, sequenced in a study of T cells in Graves' hyperthyroidism and ophthalmopathy. TCR beta CDR3 regions were amplified from RNA. An initial round of RT-PCR targeting the TCR CDR3 relied on the HTBI primer set. In TCRdb, the multiplex PCR reads were re-called with MiXCR into one record per CDR3 protein. The table records roughly 380,000 distinct CDR3 sequences, 15% to 20% of them present only once. Sequencing was performed on blood. These receptors originate from a middle-aged woman with Graves' ophthalmopathy.

This clonotype was recorded at least ten times. V gene TRBV6-1 combines with J gene TRBJ1-2, with D unclear. Per the germline V gene, CDR1 is MNHNS and CDR2 is SASEGT. This CDR3 has 15 residues. V lost 0 bases and J 7 bases, leaving 15 bases between the germline ends. The CDR3 nucleotides read TGTGCCAGCAGTGAAGCTGACCTCAGGTGGAGTGGCTACACCTTC. Amino acid sequence: CASSEADLRWSGYTF.

This chain links TRBV12-3 or TRBV12-4 with TRBJ1-1; TRBD1 agrees at 7 bases. The J segment lost 3 bases and the V segment lost 9 bases, leaving 10 bases of the junction unmatched. The CDR3 runs to 14 residues. This CDR3 is CASTTGQGDTEAFF. CDR3 sequence (DNA): TGTGCCAGTACCACGGGGCAGGGGGACACTGAAGCTTTCTTT.

This clonotype was recorded at least ten times. CDR3 bases: TGTGCCAGCAGCTTGTCGCCAGGCTCCCTCTCCTACGAGCAGTACTTC. This sequence encodes CASSLSPGSLSYEQYF. The rearrangement links TRBV5-5 to TRBJ2-7; no reliable D call. Germline values: CDR1 SGHKS, CDR2 YYEKEE (reference sequence). V lost 1 base and J lost 0, with 14 bases in between. The CDR3 totals 16 residues.

This clonotype was observed at least ten times. The rearrangement links TRBV6-1 to TRBJ2-5; D is unresolved. V was cut by 2 bases and J by 0 bases, with 7 bases left in between. Germline CDR1 MNHNS, CDR2 SASEGT. This CDR3 spans 14 amino acids. The CDR3 reads CASSEKFYQETQYF. The CDR3 region has the DNA TGTGCCAGCAGTGAAAAGTTTTACCAAGAGACCCAGTACTTC.

The sample holds many counts of this clonotype. This sequence joins TRBV7-9 and TRBJ1-2, with D perhaps TRBD1 (5 bases). The germline V gene encodes CDR1 SEHNR and CDR2 FQNEAQ (reference sequence). The CDR3 runs to 15 residues. V lost 10 bases and J 0 bases, leaving 18 bases between the germline ends. CDR3 sequence (DNA): TGTGCCACCCTCCATGGGGGGGGGGCTAACTATGGCTACACCTTC. Its protein product is CATLHGGGANYGYTF.

This clonotype was detected many times. The CDR3 loop reads CASSSSFFGSDRNTEAFF. In DNA, the CDR3 is TGTGCCAGCAGCTCCTCATTTTTTGGGTCGGACCGGAACACTGAAGCTTTCTTT. The rearrangement links TRBV11-2 to TRBJ1-1; D gene uncertain. The CDR3 length is 18 residues. Trimming took off 4 bases at V and 1 base at J, with 22 bases between the two ends. Looked up from germline, CDR1 is SGHAT and CDR2 is FQNNGV.

Many counts were recorded for this clonotype. This chain joins TRBV6-4 and TRBJ2-3; the D gene is possibly TRBD1 (6 bases). The CDR3 has 15 residues. Trimming took off 5 bases at V and 4 bases at J, with 16 bases between the two ends. The germline V gene encodes CDR1 MRHNA and CDR2 SNTAGT. This CDR3 reads CASSPTGVAADTQYF. Here the CDR3 DNA reads TGTGCCAGCAGTCCGACAGGAGTAGCTGCAGATACGCAGTATTTT.

This clonotype appeared many times. The chain combines TRBV29-1 with TRBJ2-5, with D possibly matching TRBD1 (5 bases). The germline V gene encodes CDR1 SQVTM and CDR2 ANQGSEA. The CDR3 is made up of 15 amino acids. Trimming took 7 bases from V and 2 from J, leaving 20 bases between them. Written as DNA, the CDR3 is TGCAGCGCCCGAAGTAGGGCAGGGAAACAAGAGACCCAGTACTTC. Translating it yields CSARSRAGKQETQYF.

This clonotype was recorded many times. This sequence joins TRBV12-3 or TRBV12-4 and TRBJ2-7; D might be TRBD2 (5 bases). CDR3 length: 14 residues. Trimming removed 6 bases at V and 1 base at J, with 13 bases between. The CDR3 reads CASSLHRRSYEQYF. CDR3 sequence (DNA): TGTGCCAGCAGCCTACACCGGAGGTCCTACGAGCAGTACTTC.

This clonotype was recorded at least ten times. The gene calls are TRBV6-5 and TRBJ2-5; 8 positions agree with TRBD2. This CDR3 comprises 12 residues. Germline trimming cut 6 bases from V and 5 bases from J; bases unmatched to any gene: 2. Germline V gene data show CDR1 as MNHEY and CDR2 as SVGAGI. CDR3 in DNA: TGTGCCAGCAGGGGACTAGGGGAGACCCAGTACTTC. This sequence encodes CASRGLGETQYF.

This clonotype was counted ten times or more. The chain carries TRBV28 and TRBJ2-6; D may correspond to TRBD1 or TRBD2 (5 bases each). Germline CDR1 is MDHEN and CDR2 is SYDVKM. This CDR3 is 16 amino acids long. Trimming shortened V by 4 bases and J by 0 bases, and 10 bases separated the two germline ends. The CDR3 protein is CASSSGPPSGANVLTF. In DNA form, the CDR3 reads TGTGCCAGCAGTTCGGGACCGCCCTCTGGGGCCAACGTCCTGACTTTC.

This clonotype was found once. The chain combines TRBV27 with TRBJ2-2; 8 bases align to TRBD1. The CDR3 has 15 residues. The V and J ends lost 5 bases and 5 bases, in that order; junction bases with no gene match: 7. CDR1 and CDR2 (germline): MNHEY, SMNVEV (reference sequence). The CDR3 region has the DNA TGTGCCAGCAGTCCGCACGGACAGGGAACCGGGGAGCTGTTTTTT. It yields the protein CASSPHGQGTGELFF.

This clonotype was observed a handful of times. The chain uses TRBV7-3 and TRBJ2-1; D is uncertain. V dropped 1 base and J dropped 0 bases, with 7 bases sitting between them. Germline V CDR1 and CDR2: SGHTA, FQGTGA. This CDR3 spans 15 amino acids. CDR3 bases: TGTGCCAGCAGCTTAAGTGAAGGCTCCTACAATGAGCAGTTCTTC. Its translation is CASSLSEGSYNEQFF. The full variable domain, in which reference TRBV7-3 and TRBJ2-1 provide the parts outside the CDR3, is GAGVSQTPSNKVTEKGKYVELRCDPISGHTALYWYRQSLGQGPEFLIYFQGTGAADDSGLPNDRFFAVRPEGSVSTLKIQRTERGDSAVYLCASSLSEGSYNEQFFGPGTRLTVL.

Many counts were recorded for this clonotype. The chain combines TRBV30 with TRBJ1-1; D is unclear. The CDR3 totals 12 residues. Trimming took off 3 bases at V and 1 base at J, with 6 bases between the two ends. The germline V gene has CDR1 GTSNPN and CDR2 SVGIG (reference sequence). The CDR3 here is CAWSRTNTEAFF. The CDR3 region has the DNA TGTGCCTGGAGCAGGACGAACACTGAAGCTTTCTTT.

The sample holds many counts of this clonotype. The chain carries TRBV29-1 and TRBJ1-2; D is perhaps TRBD1 (6 bases). The CDR3 runs to 10 residues. The V gene's germline CDR1 is SQVTM and CDR2 ANQGSEA. Trimming took 4 bases from V and 9 from J, leaving 9 bases between them. CDR3 residues: CSVGGARYTF. The CDR3 DNA is TGCAGCGTTGGGGGGGCCCGCTACACCTTC. Filled out from reference TRBV29-1 and TRBJ1-2, the complete variable domain reads SAVISQKPSRDICQRGTSLTIQCQVDSQVTMMFWYRQQPGQSLTLIATANQGSEATYESGFVIDKFPISRPNLTFSTLTVSNMSPEDSSIYLCSVGGARYTFGSGTRLTVV.

The sample holds many counts of this clonotype. The chain carries TRBV19 and TRBJ1-1; possibly TRBD1 for D (6 bases). CDR3 length equals 11 residues. The germline V and J ends were trimmed by 7 bases and 6 bases, with 9 bases remaining between them. Germline V gives CDR1 LNHDA, CDR2 SQIVND (reference sequence). CDR3 bases: TGTGCCAGTATTAAGGGGGCTGAAGCTTTCTTT. Protein sequence: CASIKGAEAFF.

This clonotype came up many times. The chain's CDR3 is CASSSVGNQPQHF. For the CDR3, the DNA is TGTGCCAGTAGTAGTGTCGGAAATCAGCCCCAGCATTTT. The rearrangement uses TRBV19 and TRBJ1-5, with D unresolved. The CDR3 covers 13 residues. The germline V gene encodes CDR1 LNHDA and CDR2 SQIVND (reference sequence). V gave up 4 bases and J gave up 4 bases, with 8 bases separating them.

This clonotype was detected a few times. The CDR3 sequence: CSANRLAGVETQYF. Written as DNA, the CDR3 is TGCAGTGCGAACCGACTAGCGGGGGTGGAGACCCAGTACTTC. The chain has TRBV20-1 and TRBJ2-5; 12 nucleotides match TRBD2. CDR1 DFQATT and CDR2 SNEGSKA come from the germline V gene (reference sequence). V was pared by 6 bases and J by 5 bases, with 7 bases of the junction left unmatched. The CDR3 spans 14 residues.

This clonotype was counted at least ten times. V usage is TRBV18 and J usage is TRBJ2-7; perhaps TRBD1 as D (6 bases). Germline-derived CDR1 and CDR2 are KGHSH and LQKENI. Trimming left V 2 bases short and J 6 bases short, with 11 bases between. The CDR3 is 13 amino acids. The CDR3 DNA reads as TGTGCCAGCTCACCAGGGCAGGGGCGCGAGCAGTACTTC. It encodes CASSPGQGREQYF.

This clonotype came up many times. The V call is TRBV15, the J call TRBJ2-2; 13 nucleotides match TRBD2. There are 18 residues in the CDR3. Germline lookup yields CDR1 LNHNV and CDR2 YYDKDF (reference sequence). V dropped 3 bases and J dropped 6; count of bases not matched to a gene: 10. CDR3 residues: CATSRPTSGRAQAGELFF. The CDR3 DNA reads as TGTGCCACCAGCAGGCCTACTAGCGGGAGGGCCCAAGCCGGGGAGCTGTTTTTT.

This clonotype was seen ten or more times. Written as DNA, the CDR3 is TGTGCCAGCAGCTTAGATTTTGCGAATCAGCCCCAGCATTTT. Its protein product is CASSLDFANQPQHF. The genes are TRBV7-2 and TRBJ1-5; no firm D call. The CDR3 is made up of 14 amino acids. V lost 1 base and J lost 4, with 8 bases in between. CDR1 and CDR2 (germline): SGHTA, FQGNSA.

This clonotype was counted ten times or more. The chain recombines TRBV12-3 or TRBV12-4 with TRBJ2-7, with unresolved D. This CDR3 is 15 amino acids long. The V gene lost 8 bases and the J gene lost 0 bases, with 17 bases spanning the gap. CDR3 bases: TGTGCCAGCGCCGAGTGGGCGGTGGGCTCCTACGAGCAGTACTTC. Its translation is CASAEWAVGSYEQYF.

This clonotype was found many times. This chain links TRBV11-2 with TRBJ1-1; TRBD1 matches at 8 bases. This CDR3 contains 16 residues. Germline V lookup: CDR1 SGHAT, CDR2 FQNNGV. With 4 bases clipped from V and 1 base from J, the junction kept 8 bases outside the gene matches. CDR3 DNA: TGTGCCAGCAGCTCACAAATAGGACAGGGGAACACTGAAGCTTTCTTT. This encodes CASSSQIGQGNTEAFF.

This clonotype was picked up many times. This chain connects TRBV6-5 to TRBJ1-3; the D gene is possibly TRBD1 (6 bases). The CDR3 contains 15 residues. In germline, CDR1 is MNHEY, CDR2 SVGAGI. Trimming shortened V by 2 bases and J by 5 bases, and 13 bases separated the two germline ends. CDR3 residues: CASSYGSGVRNTIYF. CDR3 coding DNA: TGTGCCAGCAGTTACGGCTCAGGGGTTAGAAACACCATATATTTT.

The table lists this clonotype with many counts. The chain uses TRBV2 and TRBJ1-3, with D hard to call. This CDR3 has 15 amino acids. V dropped 0 bases and J dropped 2 bases, with 8 bases sitting between them. The germline V gene encodes CDR1 SNHLY and CDR2 FYNNEI. The CDR3 bases are TGTGCCAGCAGTGAAGCCCGACCCCCTGGAAACACCATATATTTT. It yields the protein CASSEARPPGNTIYF.

This clonotype was observed at least ten times. The chain joins TRBV4-1 to TRBJ2-5, with 8 bases identical to TRBD2. With 0 bases clipped from V and 4 bases from J, the junction kept 10 bases outside the gene matches. Germline assignment: CDR1 MGHRA and CDR2 YSYEKL. The CDR3 sequence is 17 residues long. The CDR3 DNA sequence: TGCGCCAGCAGCCAAGATGGGCCTAGCGGGCGACGAGAGACCCAGTACTTC. Its protein is CASSQDGPSGRRETQYF.

This clonotype was found many times. The chain combines TRBV7-2 with TRBJ2-5; D possibly uses TRBD1 or TRBD2 (5 bases each). The CDR3 consists of 15 residues. The germline gives CDR1 SGHTA, CDR2 FQGNSA. V was shortened by 5 bases and J by 5 bases, with 18 bases between the two germline ends. CDR3 sequence (DNA): TGTGCCAGCAGCAGCCTCCGCCAGGGCGGGGAGACCCAGTACTTC. Its protein is CASSSLRQGGETQYF.

This clonotype was detected ten times or more. This chain links TRBV15 with TRBJ2-7; 15 bases line up with TRBD2. The germline gives CDR1 LNHNV, CDR2 YYDKDF (reference sequence). The V and J ends lost 1 base and 7 bases, in that order; junction bases with no gene match: 5. This CDR3 contains 16 residues. CDR3 residues: CATSRGGTSGRMEQYF. The CDR3 bases are TGTGCCACCAGCAGAGGTGGGACTAGCGGGAGGATGGAGCAGTACTTC. The variable domain in full, with the rest retrieved from reference TRBV15 and TRBJ2-7, is DAMVIQNPRYQVTQFGKPVTLSCSQTLNHNVMYWYQQKSSQAPKLLFHYYDKDFNNEADTPDNFQSRRPNTSFCFLDIRSPGLGDTAMYLCATSRGGTSGRMEQYFGPGTRLTVT.